This TCR beta chain was retrieved from a study of T cells in Graves' hyperthyroidism and ophthalmopathy. This clonotype showed up many times. RNA transcripts yielded amplified TCR beta CDR3 regions. HTBI primers were used for first-round RT-PCR of the TCR CDR3. TCRdb reprocessed the multiplex PCR reads via MiXCR and lists one record per CDR3 protein. The sample contains about 770,000 distinct CDR3 sequences, approximately 19% of which appear only once. Sequenced material: blood. The source of this sequence is a woman aged 45 to 65 with Graves' hyperthyroidism that later progressed to Graves' ophthalmopathy.

CDR3 in DNA: TGTGCCAGCAGGGCGACTAGCACGAACACCGGGGAGCTGTTTTTT. This translates into CASRATSTNTGELFF. The chain recombines TRBV2 with TRBJ2-2; 7 bases line up with TRBD2. This CDR3 comprises 15 residues. The germline V gene has CDR1 SNHLY and CDR2 FYNNEI. Unmatched junction bases numbered 4, after V lost 6 bases and J lost 0 bases.